This T cell receptor beta chain was captured by sequencing in a study of response to subunit inactivated influenza vaccine. Of note for this clonotype: Antigen: not known.

Via MiXCR, TCRdb re-called the RT-PCR reads, giving one row per CDR3 protein. The sample includes 630,000 or so distinct CDR3 sequences, approximately 14% of them seen just once. Study-level results: There was a suggestion from the authors that each seasonal influenza vaccination recruits few new T cells.

The sample consisted of PBMCs from blood, taken approximately 12 days after vaccination. This TCR derives from a man in his fifties who received an inactivated influenza vaccine.

CDR3 DNA sequence: TGTGCCTGGAGTATCTTGGGGTCCTCCTACAATGAGCAGTTCTTC. It encodes CAWSILGSSYNEQFF. The chain carries TRBV30 and TRBJ2-1, with D unresolved. The CDR3 runs 15 residues. Germline-derived CDR1 and CDR2 are GTSNPN and SVGIG (reference sequence). The germline V and J ends were trimmed by 2 bases and 0 bases, with 11 bases remaining between them.